This entry features one T cell receptor beta chain sequence. Antigen: not known. The data belong to a study of OX40 agonist ivuxolimab in advanced cancers. On the study more broadly: A partial response was reached by three patients: one with hepatocellular carcinoma and two with cutaneous melanoma. Study-level points and caveats: At 0.1 to 3.0 mg/kg, clonal expansion of CD4+ and CD8+ blood T cells had occurred by week 6.

Clones were sequenced by immunoSEQ multiplex PCR, and TCRdb holds only the in-frame ones, with some missing. Of 40,000 to 45,000 clones in the sample, 80% to 90% were seen once. Germline assignment: CDR1 MNHEY and CDR2 SMNVEV (reference sequence). The length of the CDR3 is 13 residues. V dropped 4 bases and J dropped 8; count of bases not matched to a gene: 4. This chain connects TRBV27 to TRBJ1-2; TRBD1 aligns across 10 bases. Material: CD4+ or CD8+ T cells sorted from blood, obtained in a trial of the OX40 agonist ivuxolimab. The receptor comes from an adult with an advanced solid tumor such as melanoma, head and neck, liver or kidney cancer. DNA of the CDR3: TGTGCCAGCAGTTACGGGACAGGGGCAGGCTACACCTTC. Translating gives CASSYGTGAGYTF.